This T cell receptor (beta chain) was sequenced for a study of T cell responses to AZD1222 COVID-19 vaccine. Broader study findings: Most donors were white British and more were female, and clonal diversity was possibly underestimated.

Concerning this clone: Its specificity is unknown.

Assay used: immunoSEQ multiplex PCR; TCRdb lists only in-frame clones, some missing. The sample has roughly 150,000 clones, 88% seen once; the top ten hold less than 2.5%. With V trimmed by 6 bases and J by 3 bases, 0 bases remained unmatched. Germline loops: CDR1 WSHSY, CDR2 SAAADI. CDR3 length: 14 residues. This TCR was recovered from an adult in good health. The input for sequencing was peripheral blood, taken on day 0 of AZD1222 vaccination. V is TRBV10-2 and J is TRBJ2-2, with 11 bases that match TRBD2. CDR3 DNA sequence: TGCGCCAGCAGGACTAGCGGGGACACCGGGGAGCTGTTTTTT. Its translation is CASRTSGDTGELFF.